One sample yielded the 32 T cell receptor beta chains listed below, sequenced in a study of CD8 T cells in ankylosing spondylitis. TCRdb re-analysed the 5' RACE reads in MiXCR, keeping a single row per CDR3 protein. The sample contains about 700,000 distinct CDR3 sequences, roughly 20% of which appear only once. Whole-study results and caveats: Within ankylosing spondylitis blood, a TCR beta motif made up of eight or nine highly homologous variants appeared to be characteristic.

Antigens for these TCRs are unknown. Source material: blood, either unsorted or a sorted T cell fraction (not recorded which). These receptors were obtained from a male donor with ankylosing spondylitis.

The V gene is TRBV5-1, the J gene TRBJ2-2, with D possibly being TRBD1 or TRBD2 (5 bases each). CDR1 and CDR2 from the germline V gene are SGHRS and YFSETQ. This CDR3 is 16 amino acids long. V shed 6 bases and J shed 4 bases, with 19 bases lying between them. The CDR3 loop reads CASNVVGGVVTGELFF. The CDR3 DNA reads TGCGCCAGCAACGTGGTTGGGGGAGTGGTCACCGGGGAGCTGTTTTTT.

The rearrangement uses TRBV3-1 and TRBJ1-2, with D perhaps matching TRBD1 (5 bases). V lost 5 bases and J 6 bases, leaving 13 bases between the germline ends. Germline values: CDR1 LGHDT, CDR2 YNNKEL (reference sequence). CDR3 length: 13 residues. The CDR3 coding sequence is TGTGCCAGCAGCTCCCGGGGGACGAATGGCTACACCTTC. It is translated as CASSSRGTNGYTF.

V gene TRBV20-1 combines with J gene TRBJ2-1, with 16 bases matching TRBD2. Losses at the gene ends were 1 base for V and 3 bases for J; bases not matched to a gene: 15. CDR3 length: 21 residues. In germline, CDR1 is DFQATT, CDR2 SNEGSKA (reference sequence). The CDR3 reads CSARVSGTSGRVRQYYNEQFF. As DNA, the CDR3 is TGCAGTGCTAGAGTATCCGGGACTAGCGGGAGGGTACGCCAATACTACAATGAGCAGTTCTTC.

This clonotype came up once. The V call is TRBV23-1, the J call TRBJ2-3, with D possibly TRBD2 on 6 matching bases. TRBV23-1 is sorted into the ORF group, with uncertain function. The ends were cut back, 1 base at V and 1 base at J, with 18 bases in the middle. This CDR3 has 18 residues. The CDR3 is CASSQWGVRSGRTDTQYF. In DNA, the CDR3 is TGCGCCAGCAGTCAATGGGGGGTCAGAAGCGGGCGCACAGATACGCAGTATTTT.

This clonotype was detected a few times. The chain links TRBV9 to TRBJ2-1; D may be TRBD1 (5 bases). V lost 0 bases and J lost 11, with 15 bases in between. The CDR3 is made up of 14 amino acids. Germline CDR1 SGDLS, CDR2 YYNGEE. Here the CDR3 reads CASSVGQGKDQQFF. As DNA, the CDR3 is TGTGCCAGCAGCGTAGGTCAGGGTAAGGACCAGCAGTTCTTC. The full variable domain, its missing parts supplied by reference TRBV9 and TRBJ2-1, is DSGVTQTPKHLITATGQRVTLRCSPRSGDLSVYWYQQSLDQGLQFLIQYYNGEERAKGNILERFSAQQFPDLHSELNLSSLELGDSALYFCASSVGQGKDQQFFGPGTRLTVL.

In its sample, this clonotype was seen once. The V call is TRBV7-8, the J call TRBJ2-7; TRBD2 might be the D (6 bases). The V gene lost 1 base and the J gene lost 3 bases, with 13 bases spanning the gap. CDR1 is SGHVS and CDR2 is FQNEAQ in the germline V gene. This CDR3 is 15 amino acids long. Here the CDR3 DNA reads TGTGCCAGCAGCTTAGATGGCGGGATCAACTACGAGCAGTACTTC. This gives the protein CASSLDGGINYEQYF.

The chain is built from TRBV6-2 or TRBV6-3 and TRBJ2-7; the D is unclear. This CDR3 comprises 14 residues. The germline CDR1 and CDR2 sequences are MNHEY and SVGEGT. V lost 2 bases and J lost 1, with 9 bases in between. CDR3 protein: CASSYGPNSYEQYF. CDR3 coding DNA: TGTGCCAGCAGTTACGGGCCTAATTCCTACGAGCAGTACTTC.

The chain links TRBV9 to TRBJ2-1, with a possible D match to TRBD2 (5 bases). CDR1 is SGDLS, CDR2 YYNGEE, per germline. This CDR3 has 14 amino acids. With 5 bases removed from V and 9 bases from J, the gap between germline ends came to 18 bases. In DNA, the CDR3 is TGTGCCAGCAGTCCGCAAGACACCGCGGGTGAGCAGTTCTTC. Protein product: CASSPQDTAGEQFF. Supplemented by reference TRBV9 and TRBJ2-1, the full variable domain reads DSGVTQTPKHLITATGQRVTLRCSPRSGDLSVYWYQQSLDQGLQFLIQYYNGEERAKGNILERFSAQQFPDLHSELNLSSLELGDSALYFCASSPQDTAGEQFFGPGTRLTVL.

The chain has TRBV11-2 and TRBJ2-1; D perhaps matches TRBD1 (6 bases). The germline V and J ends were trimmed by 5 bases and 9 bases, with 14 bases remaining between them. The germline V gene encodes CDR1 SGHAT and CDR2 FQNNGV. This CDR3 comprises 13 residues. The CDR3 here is CASSPLTRGEQFF. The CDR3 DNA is TGTGCCAGCAGCCCTCTGACCAGGGGTGAGCAGTTCTTC.

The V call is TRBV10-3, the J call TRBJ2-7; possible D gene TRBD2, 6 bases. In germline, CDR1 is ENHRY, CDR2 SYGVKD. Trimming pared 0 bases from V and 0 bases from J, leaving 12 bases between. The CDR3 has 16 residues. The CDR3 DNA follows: TGTGCCATCAGTGAGTCGGGGGAGGCCCCCTCCTACGAGCAGTACTTC. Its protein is CAISESGEAPSYEQYF.

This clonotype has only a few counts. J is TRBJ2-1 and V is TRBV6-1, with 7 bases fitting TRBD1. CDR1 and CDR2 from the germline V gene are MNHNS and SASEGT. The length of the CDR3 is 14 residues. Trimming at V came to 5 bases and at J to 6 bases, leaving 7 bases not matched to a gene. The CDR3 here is CASSLDRVANEQFF. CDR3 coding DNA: TGTGCCAGCAGTCTTGACAGGGTAGCCAATGAGCAGTTCTTC.

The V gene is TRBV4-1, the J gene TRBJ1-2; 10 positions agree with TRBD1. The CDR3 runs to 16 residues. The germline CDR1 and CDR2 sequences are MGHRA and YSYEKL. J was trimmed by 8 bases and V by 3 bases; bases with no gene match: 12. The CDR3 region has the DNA TGCGCCAGCAGCCAGACAGGGGGCGACGGGCCTAAGGGCTACACCTTC. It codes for CASSQTGGDGPKGYTF.

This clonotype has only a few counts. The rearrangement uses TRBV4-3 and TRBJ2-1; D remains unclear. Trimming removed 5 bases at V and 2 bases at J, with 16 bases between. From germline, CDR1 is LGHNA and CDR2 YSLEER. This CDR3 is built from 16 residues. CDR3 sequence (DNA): TGCGCCAGCAGCAAAGGGAAGGCAAGTACCTACAATGAGCAGTTCTTC. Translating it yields CASSKGKASTYNEQFF.

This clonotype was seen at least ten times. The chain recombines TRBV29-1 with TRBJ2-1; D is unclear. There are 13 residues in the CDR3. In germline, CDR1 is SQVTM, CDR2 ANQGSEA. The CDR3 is CSVAGSSYNEQFF. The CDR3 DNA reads TGCAGTGTGGCCGGATCATCCTACAATGAGCAGTTCTTC.

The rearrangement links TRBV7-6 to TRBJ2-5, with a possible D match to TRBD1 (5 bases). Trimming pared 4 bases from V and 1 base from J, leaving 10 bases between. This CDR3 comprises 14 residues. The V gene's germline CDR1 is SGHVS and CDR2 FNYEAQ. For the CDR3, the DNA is TGTGCCAGCAGCTATACAGGAAGCCAAGAGACCCAGTACTTC. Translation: CASSYTGSQETQYF. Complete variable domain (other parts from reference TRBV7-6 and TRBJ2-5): GAGVSQSPRYKVTKRGQDVALRCDPISGHVSLYWYRQALGQGPEFLTYFNYEAQQDKSGLPNDRFSAERPEGSISTLTIQRTEQRDSAMYRCASSYTGSQETQYFGPGTRLLVL.

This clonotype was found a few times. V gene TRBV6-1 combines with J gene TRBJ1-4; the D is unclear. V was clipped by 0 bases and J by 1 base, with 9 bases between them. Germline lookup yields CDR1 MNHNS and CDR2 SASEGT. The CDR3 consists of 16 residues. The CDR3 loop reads CASSEAGRKTNEKLFF. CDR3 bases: TGTGCCAGCAGTGAAGCTGGGAGGAAAACTAATGAAAAACTGTTTTTT.

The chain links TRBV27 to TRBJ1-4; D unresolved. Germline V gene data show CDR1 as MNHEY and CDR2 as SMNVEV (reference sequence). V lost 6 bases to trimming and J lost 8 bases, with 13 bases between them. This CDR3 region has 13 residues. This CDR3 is CASRDRGVEKLFF. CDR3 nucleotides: TGTGCCAGCAGGGATCGAGGTGTCGAAAAACTGTTTTTT.

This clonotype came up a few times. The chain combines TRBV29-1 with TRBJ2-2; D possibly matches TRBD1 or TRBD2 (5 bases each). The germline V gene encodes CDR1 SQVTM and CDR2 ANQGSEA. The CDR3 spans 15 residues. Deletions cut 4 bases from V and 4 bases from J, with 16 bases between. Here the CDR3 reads CSVGVGTAGTGELFF. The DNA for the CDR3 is TGCAGCGTTGGGGTAGGGACCGCCGGCACCGGGGAGCTGTTTTTT.

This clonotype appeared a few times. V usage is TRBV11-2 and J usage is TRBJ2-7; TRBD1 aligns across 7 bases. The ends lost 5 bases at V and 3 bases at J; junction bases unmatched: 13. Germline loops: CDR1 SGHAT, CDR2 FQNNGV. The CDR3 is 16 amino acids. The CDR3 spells CASSHAQGQNYYEQYF. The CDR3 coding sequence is TGTGCCAGCAGCCACGCACAGGGACAGAATTACTACGAGCAGTACTTC.

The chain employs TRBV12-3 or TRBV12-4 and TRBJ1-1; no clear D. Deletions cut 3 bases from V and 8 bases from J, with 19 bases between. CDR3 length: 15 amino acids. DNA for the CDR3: TGTGCCAGCAGTTTTTTGGCTGAGGTGGGGAAAGAAGCTTTCTTT. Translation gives CASSFLAEVGKEAFF.

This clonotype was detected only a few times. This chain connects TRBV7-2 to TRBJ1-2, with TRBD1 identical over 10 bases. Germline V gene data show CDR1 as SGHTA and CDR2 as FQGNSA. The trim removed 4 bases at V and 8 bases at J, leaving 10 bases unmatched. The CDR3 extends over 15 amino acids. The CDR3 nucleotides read TGTGCCAGCAGCTCACCGGGACAGGGGTCATGGGGCTACACCTTC. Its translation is CASSSPGQGSWGYTF.

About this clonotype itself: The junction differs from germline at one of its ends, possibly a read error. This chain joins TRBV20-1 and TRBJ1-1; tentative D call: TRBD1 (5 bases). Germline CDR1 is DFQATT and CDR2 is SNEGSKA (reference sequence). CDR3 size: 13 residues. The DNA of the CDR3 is TGCAGTGCTAGAGATTGGGGCTACACTGAAGCTCTCTTT. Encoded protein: CSARDWGYTEALF.

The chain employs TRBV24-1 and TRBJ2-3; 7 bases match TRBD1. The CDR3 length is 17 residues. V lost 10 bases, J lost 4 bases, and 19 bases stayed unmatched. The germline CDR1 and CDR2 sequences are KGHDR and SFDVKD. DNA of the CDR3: TGTGCCACAAAACCCCGTCCCACAGGGGCCGGAGCAGATACGCAGTATTTT. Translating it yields CATKPRPTGAGADTQYF.

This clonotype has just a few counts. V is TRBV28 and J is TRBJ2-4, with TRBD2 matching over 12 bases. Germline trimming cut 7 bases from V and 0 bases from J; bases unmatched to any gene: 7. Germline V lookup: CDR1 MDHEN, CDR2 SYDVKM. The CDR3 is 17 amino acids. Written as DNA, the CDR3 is TGTGCCAGCATCGGACTAGCGGGGCCCCTAGCCAAAAACATTCAGTACTTC. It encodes CASIGLAGPLAKNIQYF.

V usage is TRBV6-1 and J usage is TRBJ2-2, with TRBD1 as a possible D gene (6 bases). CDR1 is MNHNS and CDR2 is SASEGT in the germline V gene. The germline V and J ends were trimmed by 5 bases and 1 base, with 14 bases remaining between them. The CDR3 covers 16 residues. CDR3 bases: TGTGCCAGCAGTCGAGACAGACAGGTGAACACCGGGGAGCTGTTTTTT. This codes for CASSRDRQVNTGELFF.

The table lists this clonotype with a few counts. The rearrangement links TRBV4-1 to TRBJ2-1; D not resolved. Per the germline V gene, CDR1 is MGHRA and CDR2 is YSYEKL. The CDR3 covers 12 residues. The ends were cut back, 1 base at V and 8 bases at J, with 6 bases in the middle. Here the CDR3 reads CASSQGGYEQFF. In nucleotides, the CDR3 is TGCGCCAGCAGCCAAGGAGGATATGAGCAGTTCTTC.

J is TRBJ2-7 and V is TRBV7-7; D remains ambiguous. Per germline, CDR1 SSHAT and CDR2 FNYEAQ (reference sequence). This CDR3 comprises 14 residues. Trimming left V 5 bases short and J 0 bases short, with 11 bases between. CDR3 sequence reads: CASSRRSSSYEQYF. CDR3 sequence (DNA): TGTGCCAGCAGCCGTAGATCGTCCTCCTACGAGCAGTACTTC.

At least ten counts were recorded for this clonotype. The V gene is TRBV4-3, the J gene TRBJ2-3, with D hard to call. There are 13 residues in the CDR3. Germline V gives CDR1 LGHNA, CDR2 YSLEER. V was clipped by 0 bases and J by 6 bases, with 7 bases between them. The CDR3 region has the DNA TGCGCCAGCAGCCAAGATGACGGGGATACGCAGTATTTT. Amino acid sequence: CASSQDDGDTQYF.

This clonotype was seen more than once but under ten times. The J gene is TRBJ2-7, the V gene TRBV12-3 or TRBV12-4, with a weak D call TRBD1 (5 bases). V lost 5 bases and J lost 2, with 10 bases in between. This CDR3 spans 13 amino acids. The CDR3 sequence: CASSAPGTYEQYF. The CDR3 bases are TGTGCCAGCAGTGCCCCAGGGACCTACGAGCAGTACTTC.

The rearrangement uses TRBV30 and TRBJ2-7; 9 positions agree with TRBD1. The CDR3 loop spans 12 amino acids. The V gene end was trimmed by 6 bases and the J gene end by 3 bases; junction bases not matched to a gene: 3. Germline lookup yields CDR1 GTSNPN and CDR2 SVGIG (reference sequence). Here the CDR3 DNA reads TGTGCCTGCACAGGGGGCCACTACGAGCAGTACTTC. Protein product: CACTGGHYEQYF. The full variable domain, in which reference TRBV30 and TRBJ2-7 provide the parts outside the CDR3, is SQTIHQWPATLVQPVGSPLSLECTVEGTSNPNLYWYRQAAGRGLQLLFYSVGIGQISSEVPQNLSASRPQDRQFILSSKKLLLSDSGFYLCACTGGHYEQYFGPGTRLTVT.

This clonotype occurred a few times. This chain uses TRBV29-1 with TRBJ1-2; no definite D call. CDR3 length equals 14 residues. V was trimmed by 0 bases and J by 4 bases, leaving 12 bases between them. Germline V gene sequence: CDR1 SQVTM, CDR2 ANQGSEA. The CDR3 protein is CSVEEEEYSYGYTF. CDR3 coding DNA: TGCAGCGTTGAAGAAGAGGAATATAGCTATGGCTACACCTTC. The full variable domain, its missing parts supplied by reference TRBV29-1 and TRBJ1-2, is SAVISQKPSRDICQRGTSLTIQCQVDSQVTMMFWYRQQPGQSLTLIATANQGSEATYESGFVIDKFPISRPNLTFSTLTVSNMSPEDSSIYLCSVEEEEYSYGYTFGSGTRLTVV.

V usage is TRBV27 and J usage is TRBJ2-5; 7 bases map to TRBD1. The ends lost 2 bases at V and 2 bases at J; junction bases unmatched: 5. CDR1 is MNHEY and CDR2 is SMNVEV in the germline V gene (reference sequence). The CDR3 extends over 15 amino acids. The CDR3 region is CASSLNWGQQETQYF. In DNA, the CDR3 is TGTGCCAGCAGTTTAAATTGGGGACAGCAAGAGACCCAGTACTTC.